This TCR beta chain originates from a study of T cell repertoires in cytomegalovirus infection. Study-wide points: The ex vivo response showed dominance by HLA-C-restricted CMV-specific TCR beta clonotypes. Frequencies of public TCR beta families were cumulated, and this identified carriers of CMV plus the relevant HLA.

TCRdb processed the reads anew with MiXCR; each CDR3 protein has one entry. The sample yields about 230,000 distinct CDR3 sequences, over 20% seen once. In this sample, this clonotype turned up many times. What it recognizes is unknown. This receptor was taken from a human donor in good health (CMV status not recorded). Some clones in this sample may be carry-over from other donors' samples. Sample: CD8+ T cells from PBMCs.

This CDR3 reads CASSLDGGPGNTIYF. CDR3 coding DNA: TGTGCCAGCAGCTTAGATGGGGGGCCTGGAAACACCATATATTTT. V is TRBV7-2 and J is TRBJ1-3; TRBD1 is a possible D gene (6 bases). This CDR3 comprises 15 residues. Germline assignment: CDR1 SGHTA and CDR2 FQGNSA. Trimming removed 1 base from V and 2 bases from J, with 9 bases in between.